A selection of T cell receptor beta chains follows, all from one sample in a study of T cells in Graves' hyperthyroidism and ophthalmopathy. TCRdb re-called the multiplex PCR reads through MiXCR, storing one row per CDR3 protein. The sample shows about 480,000 distinct CDR3 sequences, 13% to 15% of them seen only once. The specimen sequenced was blood. These receptor sequences come from a woman younger than 35 with Graves' hyperthyroidism. CDR3s include the opening cysteine and the closing phenylalanine or tryptophan. Each record gives: J gene, CDR3 length, clone size, V gene, D gene, CDR3 protein, CDR3 DNA. D genes are given only for firm matches. A row's size may be missing; if present it is once, few, many or a size class.

J: TRBJ2-5
length: 12
size: many
V: TRBV28
D: .
CDR3: CASLADQETQYF
DNA: TGTGCCAGCCTCGCGGACCAAGAGACCCAGTACTTC

J: TRBJ1-1
length: 13
size: few
V: TRBV7-2
D: .
CDR3: CASSLALEGQAFF
DNA: TGTGCCAGCAGCTTAGCGCTGGAGGGTCAGGCTTTCTTT

J: TRBJ2-3
length: 15
size: few
V: TRBV5-1
D: TRBD2
CDR3: CASSLGAGVQDTQYF
DNA: TGCGCCAGCAGCTTGGGGGCGGGAGTCCAAGATACGCAGTATTTT

J: TRBJ1-6
length: 15
size: .
V: TRBV18
D: .
CDR3: CASSPGQGLVSPLHF
DNA: TGTGCCAGCTCACCGGGGCAGGGGTTGGTTTCACCCCTCCACTTT

J: TRBJ1-3
length: 15
size: once
V: TRBV5-1
D: .
CDR3: CASREETNSGNTIYF
DNA: TGCGCCAGCAGGGAGGAAACGAACTCTGGAAACACCATATATTTT

J: TRBJ2-1
length: 13
size: many
V: TRBV6-1
D: TRBD1
CDR3: CASGQGNYNEQFF
DNA: TGTGCCAGCGGACAGGGGAACTACAATGAGCAGTTCTTC

J: TRBJ2-1
length: 18
size: few
V: TRBV19
D: TRBD2
CDR3: CASSIGDLLAGERNEQFF
DNA: TGTGCCAGTAGTATAGGGGATCTTCTAGCGGGAGAACGAAATGAGCAGTTCTTC

J: TRBJ1-1
length: 17
size: many
V: TRBV6-1
D: .
CDR3: CASSSLGFSGRETEAFF
DNA: TGTGCCAGCAGTTCCCTGGGGTTCTCAGGGAGAGAGACTGAAGCTTTCTTT

J: TRBJ2-1
length: 16
size: many
V: TRBV5-1
D: .
CDR3: CASSRTEEGTYNEQFF
DNA: TGCGCCAGCAGCAGGACCGAGGAGGGGACTTACAATGAGCAGTTCTTC

J: TRBJ1-1
length: 15
size: many
V: TRBV5-5
D: .
CDR3: CASSWQLRDNTEAFF
DNA: TGTGCCAGCAGCTGGCAATTGAGGGATAACACTGAAGCTTTCTTT

J: TRBJ2-2
length: 17
size: many
V: TRBV9
D: TRBD2
CDR3: CASSGRAGALQSGELFF
DNA: TGTGCCAGCAGCGGACGAGCGGGAGCTCTTCAATCCGGGGAGCTGTTTTTT

J: TRBJ2-3
length: 16
size: many
V: TRBV9
D: TRBD2
CDR3: CASSVGRTSGTDTQYF
DNA: TGTGCCAGCAGCGTAGGAAGGACTAGCGGCACAGATACGCAGTATTTT

J: TRBJ1-4
length: 16
size: many
V: TRBV12-5
D: TRBD1
CDR3: CASGLAWGQLNEKLFF
DNA: TGTGCTAGTGGTTTGGCGTGGGGACAGCTTAATGAAAAACTGTTTTTT

J: TRBJ2-1
length: 14
size: few
V: TRBV19
D: .
CDR3: CASSIAPTANEQFF
DNA: TGTGCCAGTAGTATAGCGCCGACCGCGAATGAGCAGTTCTTC

J: TRBJ2-5
length: 14
size: .
V: TRBV2
D: .
CDR3: CASSELRVGETQYF
DNA: TGTGCCAGCAGTGAACTCAGGGTTGGGGAGACCCAGTACTTC

J: TRBJ2-1
length: 15
size: many
V: TRBV29-1
D: TRBD2
CDR3: CSVSGGRRTYNEQFF
DNA: TGCAGCGTTTCGGGGGGTAGGAGGACTTACAATGAGCAGTTCTTC

J: TRBJ1-3
length: 15
size: many
V: TRBV28
D: .
CDR3: CASSSTGTSGNTIYF
DNA: TGTGCCAGCAGTTCTACCGGGACCTCTGGAAACACCATATATTTT

J: TRBJ2-1
length: 15
size: many
V: TRBV29-1
D: TRBD1
CDR3: CSAGTGLSAYNEQFF
DNA: TGCAGCGCCGGGACAGGACTAAGCGCCTACAATGAGCAGTTCTTC

J: TRBJ2-2
length: 18
size: few
V: TRBV19
D: TRBD1
CDR3: CASSIDGQGFLNTGELFF
DNA: TGTGCCAGTAGTATAGATGGACAGGGATTTTTAAACACCGGGGAGCTGTTTTTT

J: TRBJ2-2
length: 15
size: few
V: TRBV20-1
D: .
CDR3: CSARDHGSGTGELFF
DNA: TGCAGTGCTAGAGATCACGGGAGCGGTACCGGGGAGCTGTTTTTT

J: TRBJ1-5
length: 19
size: many
V: TRBV6-5
D: .
CDR3: CASSFSRGEGGVGNQPQHF
DNA: TGTGCCAGCAGTTTCTCCCGAGGGGAGGGAGGCGTGGGCAATCAGCCCCAGCATTTT

J: TRBJ2-5
length: 17
size: .
V: TRBV7-9
D: TRBD1
CDR3: CASSHNQGQGAQETQYF
DNA: TGTGCCAGCAGCCATAATCAGGGACAGGGGGCCCAAGAGACCCAGTACTTC

J: TRBJ2-1
length: 15
size: .
V: TRBV6-5
D: .
CDR3: CASSYSSAAYNEQFF
DNA: TGTGCCAGCAGTTACTCATCAGCTGCCTACAATGAGCAGTTCTTC

J: TRBJ2-1
length: 12
size: many
V: TRBV29-1
D: .
CDR3: CSSRGGDNEQFF
DNA: TGCAGCTCCAGGGGGGGTGACAATGAGCAGTTCTTC

J: TRBJ2-1
length: 14
size: few
V: TRBV20-1
D: TRBD2
CDR3: CSAIGTSGSNEQFF
DNA: TGCAGTGCTATCGGGACTAGCGGGAGTAATGAGCAGTTCTTC

J: TRBJ1-6
length: 17
size: many
V: TRBV12-3/TRBV12-4
D: .
CDR3: CASHRGGPSSYNSPLHF
DNA: TGTGCCAGCCACCGGGGTGGCCCGAGCTCCTATAATTCACCCCTCCACTTT

J: TRBJ2-5
length: 17
size: many
V: TRBV2
D: .
CDR3: CASKMWGEGAGVETQYF
DNA: TGTGCCAGCAAGATGTGGGGGGAGGGGGCGGGAGTGGAGACCCAGTACTTC

J: TRBJ2-2
length: 13
size: .
V: TRBV20-1
D: .
CDR3: CSARDREAGELFF
DNA: TGCAGTGCTAGAGATAGGGAGGCCGGGGAGCTGTTTTTT

J: TRBJ1-4
length: 14
size: few
V: TRBV15
D: .
CDR3: CATSKGAMGEKLFF
DNA: TGTGCCACCAGCAAAGGGGCCATGGGGGAAAAACTGTTTTTT

J: TRBJ2-2
length: 12
size: many
V: TRBV11-3
D: .
CDR3: CASTGGTGELFF
DNA: TGTGCCAGCACCGGGGGCACCGGGGAGCTGTTTTTT

J: TRBJ2-1
length: 12
size: many
V: TRBV20-1
D: .
CDR3: CSARPPGDEQFF
DNA: TGCAGTGCTCGACCCCCGGGGGATGAGCAGTTCTTC

J: TRBJ1-6
length: 13
size: .
V: TRBV29-1
D: .
CDR3: CSVGLTENSPLHF
DNA: TGCAGCGTTGGTTTAACCGAAAATTCACCCCTCCACTTT

J: TRBJ1-2
length: 14
size: many
V: TRBV3-1
D: .
CDR3: CASSQDPFNYGYTF
DNA: TGTGCCAGCAGCCAAGATCCCTTTAACTATGGCTACACCTTC

J: TRBJ2-5
length: 13
size: many
V: TRBV19
D: .
CDR3: CASSVAYQETQYF
DNA: TGTGCCAGTAGTGTAGCGTACCAAGAGACCCAGTACTTC

J: TRBJ2-1
length: 14
size: many
V: TRBV18
D: TRBD2
CDR3: CASSETSGVDEQFF
DNA: TGTGCCAGCTCGGAGACTAGCGGGGTCGATGAGCAGTTCTTC

J: TRBJ2-5
length: 14
size: many
V: TRBV12-3/TRBV12-4
D: .
CDR3: CASSITSSQETQYF
DNA: TGTGCCAGCAGTATAACTAGCAGCCAAGAGACCCAGTACTTC

J: TRBJ2-7
length: 14
size: .
V: TRBV27
D: .
CDR3: CASSFRDIAYEQYF
DNA: TGTGCCAGCAGTTTCCGGGACATCGCATACGAGCAGTACTTC

J: TRBJ2-7
length: 18
size: many
V: TRBV3-1
D: TRBD1
CDR3: CASSQEVGVGQGYYEQYF
DNA: TGTGCCAGCAGCCAAGAAGTGGGGGTGGGACAGGGTTACTACGAGCAGTACTTC

J: TRBJ2-7
length: 14
size: many
V: TRBV6-2/TRBV6-3
D: .
CDR3: CASSYGGGINEQYF
DNA: TGTGCCAGCAGTTACGGTGGGGGAATCAACGAGCAGTACTTC

J: TRBJ2-3
length: 16
size: many
V: TRBV2
D: TRBD2
CDR3: CASTKTSGRISDTQYF
DNA: TGTGCCAGCACCAAGACTAGCGGGAGGATTTCAGATACGCAGTATTTT

J: TRBJ1-4
length: 16
size: once
V: TRBV12-3/TRBV12-4
D: TRBD1
CDR3: CASTQSPGQGDEKLFF
DNA: TGTGCCAGCACCCAATCTCCGGGACAGGGTGATGAAAAACTGTTTTTT

J: TRBJ2-3
length: 18
size: many
V: TRBV6-2/TRBV6-3
D: .
CDR3: CASSLSLSYRETTDTQYF
DNA: TGTGCCAGCAGTTTATCGCTATCCTACCGGGAGACAACAGATACGCAGTATTTT

J: TRBJ1-2
length: 12
size: many
V: TRBV12-3/TRBV12-4
D: .
CDR3: CASTLGGDGYTF
DNA: TGTGCCAGCACCTTGGGGGGGGATGGCTACACCTTC

J: TRBJ1-2
length: 11
size: few
V: TRBV29-1
D: .
CDR3: CSVGEDYSYTF
DNA: TGCAGCGTTGGGGAGGACTACTCCTACACCTTC

J: TRBJ1-1
length: 19
size: many
V: TRBV5-6
D: .
CDR3: CASSLPTEPGEERAGDAFF
DNA: TGTGCCAGCAGCTTGCCAACCGAGCCGGGGGAGGAGAGAGCGGGAGACGCTTTCTTT

J: TRBJ1-1
length: 15
size: few
V: TRBV29-1
D: TRBD1
CDR3: CSVVDRGLFNTEAFF
DNA: TGCAGCGTTGTGGACAGGGGGCTTTTTAACACTGAAGCTTTCTTT

J: TRBJ1-2
length: 14
size: few
V: TRBV6-1
D: .
CDR3: CASRGRQGVNGYTF
DNA: TGTGCCAGCAGAGGACGGCAAGGGGTCAATGGCTACACCTTC

J: TRBJ2-7
length: 11
size: many
V: TRBV12-3/TRBV12-4
D: .
CDR3: CASSFTYEQYF
DNA: TGTGCCAGCAGTTTTACCTACGAGCAGTACTTC

J: TRBJ2-2
length: 15
size: .
V: TRBV20-1
D: .
CDR3: CSARGHRQRSGELFF
DNA: TGCAGTGCTAGAGGCCACCGGCAACGGTCCGGGGAGCTGTTTTTT

J: TRBJ2-3
length: 16
size: many
V: TRBV12-3/TRBV12-4
D: TRBD1
CDR3: CASSLAGTGSTDTQYF
DNA: TGTGCCAGCAGTTTAGCCGGGACAGGGAGCACAGATACGCAGTATTTT

J: TRBJ1-2
length: 14
size: .
V: TRBV6-2/TRBV6-3
D: .
CDR3: CASRTASAYLGYTF
DNA: TGTGCCAGCAGGACTGCATCGGCCTATCTAGGCTACACCTTC

J: TRBJ2-1
length: 15
size: few
V: TRBV11-3
D: TRBD1
CDR3: CASSSRQGARDEQFF
DNA: TGTGCCAGCAGCTCCCGACAGGGGGCGCGGGATGAGCAGTTCTTC

J: TRBJ1-1
length: 13
size: many
V: TRBV18
D: .
CDR3: CASSPVQGTEAFF
DNA: TGTGCCAGCTCACCGGTACAGGGAACTGAAGCTTTCTTT